The present entry profiles one T cell receptor (beta chain) with its context. The table lists this clonotype with many counts. Its antigen specificity is not known. Per-base qualities were not stored, and no clone one base away is much larger. CDR1 MDHEN and CDR2 SYDVKM were looked up in the germline V gene. Trimming at the junction amounts to 3 bases on V and 7 bases on J, and the germline ends lie 18 bases apart. CDR3 length: 15 amino acids, cysteine to phenylalanine. Only the CDR3 DNA is retained, 45 bases long and in frame from the first base. The sample originates from a study of regulatory T cells in long-lasting Graves disease (dated by TCRdb to the early 2020s). Regarding the complete study: Persistent Graves' disease meant more than 5 years of antithyroid drug treatment with TSH receptor autoantibodies that stayed positive. Peripheral blood TCR sequencing and RNA sequencing compared persistent Graves' disease patients with newly diagnosed Graves' disease patients. The study took place in China and was registered as a clinical trial. A total of about 33 samples underwent TCR sequencing, from about 13 patients with persistent Graves' disease and approximately 20 patients with newly diagnosed Graves' disease. Antithyroid drugs had been taken for approximately 10 years on average by persistent Graves' disease patients in the clinical cohort.

The library was obtained by multiplex PCR. The sample was run on an Illumina HiSeq 4000. iRepertoire HTBI primers and Arm-PCR amplification of CDR3 regions were used to construct TCR beta libraries. Before sequencing, the PCR products underwent gel purification. The source study handled its data this way. Gene usage analysis of CDR3 amino acid clonotypes relied on the roughly 64 TRBV and 12 to 15 TRBJ segments identified across samples. Filtered high-quality paired reads were merged into contigs using COPE and FqMerger. Contigs were aligned with BLAST to IMGT TRBV, TRBD and TRBJ reference genes, and CDR3 was defined per IMGT. Any clonotype with a frequency above 0.1% was classified as a highly expanded clone. Repertoire diversity was measured by Shannon entropy, and V-J evenness by the Gini coefficient. Public clonotypes were defined as clonotypes shared by more than one individual. The raw public reads went through TCRdb reprocessing: fastp at Q25, MiXCR clone calling, in-frame beta chains kept. Here each entry gathers all rows of one CDR3 protein and keeps the most common genes and DNA. The V and J calls follow TCRdb's processing rather than the paper's. The sample table lists about 400,000 distinct CDR3 sequences, 20% of them with a count of one. The ten top clones hold less than 25% of the sample.

Per the publication, the time point label means: persistent/refractory GD, antithyroid drugs over 5 years with positive TRAb. RNA was extracted from PBMCs in TRIzol for both TCR sequencing and RNA sequencing. Graves' disease was diagnosed according to American Thyroid Association guidelines. Patients were recruited from an endocrinology department in Xi'an, China. Each patient gave 8.5 to 9.5 milliliters of peripheral blood, collected in an EDTA anticoagulant tube. Ficoll Paque Plus density gradient separation was used to isolate PBMCs, and no additional T cell sorting was done. An Agilent 2100 Bioanalyzer and agarose gel were used to assess RNA quality, and a NanoDrop 2000 was used to measure RNA concentration. Overall study results and their limits: The authors noted that the small sample size was a limitation that may lower accuracy. Peripheral blood alone was examined, since thyroid tissue, which constituted the primary lesion, could not be accessed. Persistent disease showed preferential use of TRBV28, TRBJ1-2 and TRBJ2-5, whereas newly diagnosed disease favored TRBV20-1 and TRBJ2-1. Persistent Graves' disease patients showed lower TCR Shannon entropy and fewer highly expanded clones than newly diagnosed patients, suggesting clonal expansion. More public clonotypes were shared among persistent patients (more than 2,500) than among newly diagnosed patients (966). Sequencing and analysis were restricted to the TCR beta chain.

The receptor's source is a female donor with Graves disease. Sequencing used peripheral blood mononuclear cells (PBMCs), obtained when the disease was refractory, from a patient treated with antithyroid drugs. The chain was built from TRBV28 and TRBJ1-2; the D gene assignment is ambiguous. The base sequence is TGTGCCAGCAGTTTTCAGTCGGGCGGGTCATTTGGCTACACCTTC. Its amino acids are CASSFQSGGSFGYTF.